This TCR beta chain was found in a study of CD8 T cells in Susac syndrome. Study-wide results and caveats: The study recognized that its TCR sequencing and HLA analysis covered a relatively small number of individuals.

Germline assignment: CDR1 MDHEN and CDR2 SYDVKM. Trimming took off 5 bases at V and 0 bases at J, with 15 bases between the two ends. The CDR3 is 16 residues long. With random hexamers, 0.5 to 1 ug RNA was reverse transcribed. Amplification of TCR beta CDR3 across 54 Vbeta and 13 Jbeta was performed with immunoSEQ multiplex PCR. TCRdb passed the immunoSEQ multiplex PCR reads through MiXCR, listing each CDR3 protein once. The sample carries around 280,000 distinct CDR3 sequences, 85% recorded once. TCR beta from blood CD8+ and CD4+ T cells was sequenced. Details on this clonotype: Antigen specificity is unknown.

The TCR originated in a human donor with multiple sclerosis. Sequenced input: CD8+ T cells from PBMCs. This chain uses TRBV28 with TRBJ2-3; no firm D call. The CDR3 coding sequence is TGTGCCAGCAGTCCCGCCCCGTTGTCTAGCACAGATACGCAGTATTTT. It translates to CASSPAPLSSTDTQYF.